A selection of T cell receptor beta chains follows, all from one sample in a study of molecular identifiers for immune sequencing clone quantification. Each CDR3 protein is one row after TCRdb ran MiXCR on the PCR reads. The sample holds about 640,000 distinct CDR3 sequences, 20% seen once. Sequencing was carried out using naive CD8+ T cells from blood, with Jurkat cell RNA spiked in. The receptors here all came from a human donor in good health. Some libraries in this study had Jurkat cell RNA spiked in. Each CDR3 is given with its conserved first and last residue. A D gene is named only where the DNA matches it firmly. For some rows the clone size is stated as once, few or many, or as a class when expanded; others skip it.

j_gene,abundance,d_gene,v_gene,CDR3nt,CDR3aa
TRBJ1-1,NA,NA,TRBV28,TGTGCCAGCAGTTTACGGGGATTGAGCACTGAAGCTTTCTTT,CASSLRGLSTEAFF
TRBJ2-3,NA,NA,TRBV6-2/TRBV6-3,TGTGCCAGCAGTCCCGAGATCCTTTTAAGCACAGATACGCAGTATTTT,CASSPEILLSTDTQYF
TRBJ2-7,many,NA,TRBV4-3,TGCGCCAGCAGCCAAGACGCCGGGACAAATTACGAGCAGTACTTC,CASSQDAGTNYEQYF
TRBJ2-1,many,TRBD2,TRBV20-1,TGCAGTGCTAGGACTAGCGGGTATTACAATGAGCAGTTCTTC,CSARTSGYYNEQFF
TRBJ2-3,many,TRBD2,TRBV7-9,TGTGCCAGCAGAAGACTAGCGGGAGGCACAGATACGCAGTATTTT,CASRRLAGGTDTQYF
TRBJ1-1,many,NA,TRBV28,TGTGCCAGCAGCACAATCGCCGCAGCTTTCTTT,CASSTIAAAFF
TRBJ2-7,once,NA,TRBV6-5,TGTGCCAGCAGTTACTCGCCGCCAGGCCAAGCGGAGCAGTACTTC,CASSYSPPGQAEQYF
TRBJ1-1,many,NA,TRBV5-1,TGCGCCAGCAGCCCGGTGGGTTTCCTGAACACTGAAGCTTTCTTT,CASSPVGFLNTEAFF
TRBJ2-2,many,NA,TRBV12-3/TRBV12-4,TGTGCCAGCAGCGCGACACCAGCGAACACCGGGGAGCTGTTTTTT,CASSATPANTGELFF
TRBJ1-4,few,TRBD1,TRBV6-1,TGTGCCAGCAGTGAGGGACAGGGGGCGAATGAAAAACTGTTTTTT,CASSEGQGANEKLFF
TRBJ2-3,few,NA,TRBV12-3/TRBV12-4,TGTGCCAGCAGTACGGACTACACGAGACAGTATTTT,CASSTDYTRQYF
TRBJ2-7,NA,TRBD1,TRBV6-2/TRBV6-3,TGTGCCAGCAGTTATAGGACAGGGATCTACGAGCGGTACTTC,CASSYRTGIYERYF
TRBJ2-5,many,NA,TRBV14,TGTGCCAGCAGCCAAGACAGGGGATTGAGAGAGACCCAGTACTTC,CASSQDRGLRETQYF
TRBJ2-5,few,NA,TRBV24-1,TGTGCCACCAGTGATTCCGGTAGGCAAGAGACCCAGTACTTC,CATSDSGRQETQYF
TRBJ2-1,few,TRBD1,TRBV7-9,TGTGCCAGCAGCTTAAGGGGACAGGTCTACAATGAGCAGTTCTTC,CASSLRGQVYNEQFF
TRBJ1-2,many,NA,TRBV13,TGTGCCAGCAGCTTACGTATACAGGAGACCTACTATGGCTACACCTTC,CASSLRIQETYYGYTF
TRBJ1-1,NA,NA,TRBV4-1,TGCGCCAGCAGCCCTACCTCAGGGGTAGGGACTGAAGCTTTCTTT,CASSPTSGVGTEAFF
TRBJ2-1,few,TRBD2,TRBV2,TGTGCCAGCAGGACCATAGCGGGACCCTACAATGAGCAGTTCTTC,CASRTIAGPYNEQFF
TRBJ2-3,many,NA,TRBV28,TGTGCCAGCAGTCCCCCGTTGGGCAGTAGCACAGATACGCAGTATTTT,CASSPPLGSSTDTQYF
TRBJ1-6,NA,NA,TRBV7-9,TGTGCCAGCAGCTCCATCACACCGAGCTCCTATAATTCACCCCTCCACTTT,CASSSITPSSYNSPLHF
TRBJ2-5,many,TRBD2,TRBV6-5,TGTGCCAGCAGTTTCCCCGGGACTAGCGGGAGAGAGACCCAGTACTTC,CASSFPGTSGRETQYF
TRBJ1-2,many,NA,TRBV5-1,TGCGCCAGCAGCTTGAATCGGCCACCCTATGGCTACACCTTC,CASSLNRPPYGYTF
TRBJ2-7,many,TRBD2,TRBV4-3,TGCGCCAGCAGCCAAGATGTAACTAGCGCTACCTACGAGCAGTACTTC,CASSQDVTSATYEQYF
TRBJ2-7,many,NA,TRBV25-1,TGTGCCAGCAGTGACGGCGGCACCGCCTACGAGCAGTACTTC,CASSDGGTAYEQYF
TRBJ2-7,few,NA,TRBV14,TGTGCCAGCAGCCAAGATAGCTACGAGCAGTGCTTC,CASSQDSYEQCF
TRBJ2-4,many,NA,TRBV13,TGTGCCAGCAGCTTAGAGACAGCCGGGGGAAACATTCAGTACTTC,CASSLETAGGNIQYF
TRBJ2-6,many,NA,TRBV9,TGTGCCAGCAGCTCCCCCGTGACGGTGGTCTCTGGGGCCAACGTCCTGACTTTC,CASSSPVTVVSGANVLTF
TRBJ1-1,many,NA,TRBV7-9,TGTGCCAGCACTCGACAGGCTGAAGCTTTCTTT,CASTRQAEAFF
TRBJ2-1,few,NA,TRBV11-3,TGTGCCAGCACGGGAGTAAGCAATGAGCAGTTCTTC,CASTGVSNEQFF
TRBJ2-1,NA,NA,TRBV7-9,TGTGCCAGCAGCTTAGAGGCGTTCCATGAGCAGTTCTTC,CASSLEAFHEQFF
TRBJ2-3,many,NA,TRBV5-4,TGTGCCAGCAGCTTCAAAGGGGCAACAGATACGCAGTATTTT,CASSFKGATDTQYF
TRBJ2-3,many,NA,TRBV7-2,TGTGCCAGCAGCTTAGTGCCTGTTGAGGGGGATAGCACAGATACGCAGTATTTT,CASSLVPVEGDSTDTQYF
TRBJ1-2,few,TRBD1,TRBV27,TGTGCCAGCAGTTTATCGGTCAGGGGGCCTTTTGGCTACACCTTC,CASSLSVRGPFGYTF
TRBJ2-2,NA,NA,TRBV19,TGTGCCAGTAGTATAGAAGACTTCGTGGTTGGGGAGCTGTTTTTT,CASSIEDFVVGELFF
TRBJ2-7,few,NA,TRBV5-5,TGTGCCAGCAGCTGGGAGGACCTGAGCTCCTACGAGCAGTACTTC,CASSWEDLSSYEQYF
TRBJ2-3,many,NA,TRBV2,TGTGCCAGCACCGATCGGGGAATACTCACAGATACGCAGTATTTT,CASTDRGILTDTQYF
TRBJ1-1,NA,NA,TRBV29-1,TGCAGCGTCAGGGAAGGCACTGAAGCTTTCTTT,CSVREGTEAFF
TRBJ2-5,few,TRBD2,TRBV10-3,TGTGCCATCAGTGCAACTACGCGGGGGGGAGGTGAGACCCAGTACTTC,CAISATTRGGGETQYF
TRBJ2-3,few,NA,TRBV11-3,TGTGCCAGCAGTGATACGTTTGGAGATACGCAGTATTTT,CASSDTFGDTQYF
TRBJ2-3,few,NA,TRBV20-1,TGCAGTGCTAGAGGAGGGACCCCCGGGGGAGATACGCAGTATTTT,CSARGGTPGGDTQYF
TRBJ2-3,many,TRBD1,TRBV13,TGTGCCAGCAGCTTTGGGACAGTAACAGATACGCAGTATTTT,CASSFGTVTDTQYF
TRBJ2-1,many,NA,TRBV11-2,TGTGCCAGCAGCTTATCACAGGACAATGAGCAGTTCTTC,CASSLSQDNEQFF
TRBJ2-7,NA,TRBD1,TRBV19,TGTGCCAGTACGCGGGTTTGGGGACAGGGGCGGTACGAGCAGTACTTC,CASTRVWGQGRYEQYF
TRBJ1-2,NA,NA,TRBV2,TGTGCCAGCAGCTCCACGGGGGCAGTCTATGGCTGCACCTTC,CASSSTGAVYGCTF
TRBJ1-1,many,NA,TRBV4-3,TGCGCCAGCAGCCAAGATGCCAGGGAGAACCTGAACACTGAAGCTTTCTTT,CASSQDARENLNTEAFF
TRBJ1-2,NA,NA,TRBV5-1,TGCGGCAGCAGCTTGGCAGGGGCGCTCTATGGCTACACCTTC,CGSSLAGALYGYTF
TRBJ1-4,many,NA,TRBV10-3,TGTGCCATCAGTGACCCTACGACAGGCGGCACTAATGAAAAACTGTTTTTT,CAISDPTTGGTNEKLFF
TRBJ2-5,many,TRBD2,TRBV10-3,TGTGCCATCAGTGAACCTAGCGGGGAGCAAGAGACCCAGTACTTC,CAISEPSGEQETQYF
TRBJ1-3,NA,TRBD1,TRBV11-2,TGTGCCAGCAGCTCCCCGGGACAGGGGGTGAGAAACACCATATATTTT,CASSSPGQGVRNTIYF
TRBJ2-3,many,TRBD2,TRBV11-2,TGTGCCAGCAGCTTTTCAGCGGGGGGACCGGATACGCAGTATTTT,CASSFSAGGPDTQYF
TRBJ2-7,few,NA,TRBV12-5,TGTGCTAGTGCATCTGGGGCAACCTACGAGCAGTACTTC,CASASGATYEQYF
TRBJ2-7,few,NA,TRBV4-3,TGCGCCAGCAGCCAAGGCCCAGGCTCCTACGAGCAGTACTTC,CASSQGPGSYEQYF
TRBJ1-1,many,NA,TRBV7-8,TGTGCCAGCAGGGAAGGGACACTTAACACTGAAGCTTTCTTT,CASREGTLNTEAFF
TRBJ2-7,NA,NA,TRBV11-2,TGTGCCAGCAGCTTCCACGACGGTAACGAGCGGTACTTC,CASSFHDGNERYF
TRBJ2-2,many,NA,TRBV6-5,TGTGCCAGCAGTTACGGGGGAGGTCCCGGGGAGCTGTTTTTT,CASSYGGGPGELFF
TRBJ2-1,many,TRBD2,TRBV13,TGTGCCAGCAGCCCGAGGACTAGCGGGTTGTATGAGCAGTTCTTC,CASSPRTSGLYEQFF
TRBJ2-1,few,TRBD2,TRBV20-1,TGCAGTGCTAGAGATGGGACTAGCGGATCCTACAATGAGCAGTTCTTC,CSARDGTSGSYNEQFF
TRBJ2-1,many,TRBD2,TRBV29-1,TGCAGCGTTGAGGGGCTAGCGGGAGAAAATGAGCAGTTCTTC,CSVEGLAGENEQFF
TRBJ2-3,many,NA,TRBV2,TGTGCCAGCAAGGGAGTACTCCCGCAAGCGGATACGCAGTATTTT,CASKGVLPQADTQYF